This T cell receptor (beta chain) was documented in a study of shared clonotypes between healthy human individuals. CD8 cells regarded as naive lacked CD45RO, were positively chosen for CCR7, and omitted terminally differentiated effector memory CD45RA+ cells. Using immunoSEQ multiplex PCR, the repertoire was profiled, and TCRdb retains in-frame clones only, with some absent. The repertoire includes roughly 2.1 million clones, about 92% of them detected once, and under 2% sits in the top ten. The CDR3 totals 15 residues. The V gene lost 3 bases and the J gene lost 3 bases, with 12 bases spanning the gap. Germline CDR1 and CDR2: SGHAT and FQNNGV.

Specimen: naive CD8+ T cells from PBMCs. The J gene is TRBJ1-5, the V gene TRBV11-2; the D is unclear. This receptor was obtained from a man aged 18 to 29 in good health. Some clones in this sample may be carry-over from other donors' samples. The CDR3 DNA reads TGTGCCAGCAGCTTTTCTCCGGGCCTCAATCAGCCCCAGCATTTT. It specifies CASSFSPGLNQPQHF. Complete variable domain (other parts from reference TRBV11-2 and TRBJ1-5): EAGVAQSPRYKIIEKRQSVAFWCNPISGHATLYWYQQILGQGPKLLIQFQNNGVVDDSQLPKDRFSAERLKGVDSTLKIQPAKLEDSAVYLCASSFSPGLNQPQHFGDGTRLSIL.